Below, 27 T cell receptor beta chains from the same sample are listed, as sequenced in a study of blood T cell repertoires in COVID-19. Assay used: immunoSEQ multiplex PCR; TCRdb lists only in-frame clones, some missing. In the table there are around 100,000 clones, 85% of which are singletons. Sequenced: peripheral blood. The receptor set was obtained from a man aged 40-49 years with acute or convalescent COVID-19.

The chain couples TRBV5-1 to TRBJ2-4; possible D gene TRBD1, 5 bases. Trimming shortened V by 3 bases and J by 5 bases, and 12 bases separated the two germline ends. CDR3 length: 14 residues. CDR1 SGHRS and CDR2 YFSETQ come from the germline V gene. In DNA, the CDR3 is TGCGCCAGCAGCTCCAGACAGTCCGAAAACATTCAGTACTTC. Encoded protein: CASSSRQSENIQYF.

The chain employs TRBV2 and TRBJ1-4, with 7 bases that match TRBD1. Germline CDR1 SNHLY, CDR2 FYNNEI. This CDR3 spans 13 amino acids. The V and J ends lost 5 bases and 5 bases, in that order; junction bases with no gene match: 2. CDR3 in DNA: TGTGCCAGCAGTCAGGACAGGAATGAAAAACTGTTTTTT. This gives the protein CASSQDRNEKLFF.

This clone was recorded only once. The gene calls are TRBV5-4 and TRBJ2-7; 10 nucleotides line up with TRBD2. V was clipped by 1 base and J by 3 bases; unmatched bases: 4. Germline CDR1 reads SGHNT; CDR2 reads YYREEE (reference sequence). CDR3 length: 15 amino acids. This chain's CDR3 is CASSLLSSGSYEQYF. The CDR3 bases are TGTGCCAGCAGCTTGCTGTCTAGCGGGAGCTACGAGCAGTACTTC.

The CDR3 loop reads CASAGIGELFF. Written as DNA, the CDR3 is TGCGCCAGCGCGGGTATCGGGGAGCTGTTTTTT. The chain combines TRBV10-2 with TRBJ2-2; D might be TRBD2 (5 bases). The germline V gene has CDR1 WSHSY and CDR2 SAAADI. V dropped 8 bases and J dropped 7 bases, with 8 bases sitting between them. The CDR3 runs 11 residues.

J is TRBJ2-3 and V is TRBV5-1; 8 positions agree with TRBD2. Trimming removed 3 bases from V and 7 bases from J; junction bases left unmatched: 10. This CDR3 comprises 15 residues. CDR1 and CDR2 from the germline V gene are SGHRS and YFSETQ. This chain's CDR3 is CASSSGSGGSNTQYF. For the CDR3, the DNA is TGCGCCAGCAGCTCGGGGAGCGGGGGCTCTAATACGCAGTATTTT.

This clone occurred once. The V gene is TRBV5-6, the J gene TRBJ2-3; weak D call: TRBD2 (6 bases). The CDR3 is 12 amino acids. From germline, CDR1 is SGHDT and CDR2 YYEEEE. V gave up 4 bases and J gave up 6 bases, with 9 bases separating them. The CDR3 nucleotides are TGTGCCAGCAGCGGCGGGGTGGATACGCAGTATTTT. Translation: CASSGGVDTQYF.

The chain is built from TRBV7-2 and TRBJ2-3; 9 bases line up with TRBD2. V shed 4 bases and J 0 bases; nucleotides not matched to a gene: 5. Per germline, CDR1 SGHTA and CDR2 FQGNSA. The CDR3 sequence is 16 residues long. The CDR3 loop is CASSSIAGASTDTQYF. DNA for the CDR3: TGTGCCAGCAGCTCCATAGCGGGGGCCAGCACAGATACGCAGTATTTT.

The chain carries TRBV11-2 and TRBJ1-3; D is uncertain. The V end was cut by 3 bases, the J end by 4 bases, with 19 bases between. Germline V lookup: CDR1 SGHAT, CDR2 FQNNGV. This CDR3 comprises 17 residues. The CDR3 protein is CASSFRAGLSLGNTIYF. The CDR3 DNA sequence: TGTGCCAGCAGCTTTCGGGCAGGACTATCTCTGGGAAACACCATATATTTT. Complete variable domain (other parts from reference TRBV11-2 and TRBJ1-3): EAGVAQSPRYKIIEKRQSVAFWCNPISGHATLYWYQQILGQGPKLLIQFQNNGVVDDSQLPKDRFSAERLKGVDSTLKIQPAKLEDSAVYLCASSFRAGLSLGNTIYFGEGSWLTVV.

This clone has a single count. Within the sample, other DNA sequences also encode this same CDR3. The J gene is TRBJ2-1, the V gene TRBV5-1, with no clear D. This CDR3 spans 14 amino acids. Germline CDR1 and CDR2: SGHRS and YFSETQ. The V end lost 0 bases, the J end lost 3 bases, and 7 bases lay between the germline ends. The CDR3 region is CASSLGRGYNEQFF. The CDR3 DNA reads as TGCGCCAGCAGCTTGGGGCGCGGCTACAATGAGCAGTTCTTC.

This clone has just one count. This rearrangement joins TRBV9 to TRBJ2-5; perhaps TRBD2 as D (6 bases). The CDR3 consists of 16 residues. The V gene lost 4 bases and the J gene lost 1 base, with 17 bases spanning the gap. Germline V lookup: CDR1 SGDLS, CDR2 YYNGEE. The CDR3 sequence: CASSRGARGIQETQYF. CDR3 DNA: TGTGCCAGCAGCCGCGGGGCCCGGGGAATCCAAGAGACCCAGTACTTC.

This clone was counted once. The rearrangement uses TRBV5-1 and TRBJ2-5, with 16 positions matching TRBD2. Germline values: CDR1 SGHRS, CDR2 YFSETQ. CDR3 length equals 17 residues. The ends lost 4 bases at V and 4 bases at J; junction bases unmatched: 7. The CDR3 here is CASSPGTSGGAGETQYF. CDR3 nucleotide sequence: TGCGCCAGCAGCCCAGGGACTAGCGGGGGGGCCGGAGAGACCCAGTACTTC.

The chain uses TRBV2 and TRBJ1-3; tentative D call: TRBD1 (6 bases). The CDR3 spans 15 residues. Looked up from germline, CDR1 is SNHLY and CDR2 is FYNNEI. V dropped 2 bases and J dropped 0 bases, with 8 bases sitting between them. The DNA for the CDR3 is TGTGCCAGCAGTGAACAGGGGAGCTCTGGAAACACCATATATTTT. Protein product: CASSEQGSSGNTIYF.

This CDR3 reads CATSDSSGPEDIQYF. Here the CDR3 DNA reads TGTGCCACCAGTGATTCTAGCGGACCTGAAGACATTCAGTACTTC. The J gene is TRBJ2-4, the V gene TRBV24-1, with 7 bases lining up with TRBD2. CDR3 length: 15 residues. Germline V CDR1 and CDR2: KGHDR, SFDVKD. Trimming removed 2 bases from V and 8 bases from J; junction bases left unmatched: 8.

The chain couples TRBV21-1 to TRBJ1-5. TRBV21-1 is a recognized pseudogene. CDR3 length: 11 amino acids. CDR3 DNA: TGTGCCAGAAGAGAGGTGCAGCCCCAGCATTTT. The encoded protein is CARREVQPQHF.

This sequence joins TRBV7-9 and TRBJ2-1; 8 bases match TRBD2. Germline CDR1 and CDR2: SEHNR and FQNEAQ (reference sequence). This CDR3 has 17 amino acids. V dropped 5 bases and J dropped 3; count of bases not matched to a gene: 12. CDR3 nucleotide sequence: TGTGCCAGCAGCCCGTTAGGACTAGCTTTCCTCTACAATGAGCAGTTCTTC. It encodes CASSPLGLAFLYNEQFF.

The V call is TRBV5-1, the J call TRBJ2-7; D remains unclear. The V and J ends lost 2 bases and 7 bases respectively, with 16 bases between them. The CDR3 has 14 residues. Germline V gene data show CDR1 as SGHRS and CDR2 as YFSETQ. The CDR3 DNA reads TGCGCCAGCAGCTTCGGCACGTCAGGTTGGGAGCAGTACTTC. This sequence encodes CASSFGTSGWEQYF.

The chain employs TRBV11-3 and TRBJ2-7; D is unresolved. Germline V CDR1 and CDR2: SGHNT, YENEEA. V lost 2 bases and J 0 bases, leaving 5 bases between the germline ends. This CDR3 region has 13 residues. The CDR3 protein is CASSLLSSYEQYF. The CDR3, as DNA: TGTGCCAGCAGCTTACTATCCTCCTACGAGCAGTACTTC.

The rearrangement joins TRBV9 to TRBJ2-3; D is possibly TRBD1 (6 bases). The CDR3 loop spans 15 amino acids. Germline lookup yields CDR1 SGDLS and CDR2 YYNGEE. With 4 bases removed from V and 1 base from J, the gap between germline ends came to 13 bases. In nucleotides, the CDR3 is TGTGCCAGCAGCCCCCGGGCAGGGGGCACAGATACGCAGTATTTT. Translation: CASSPRAGGTDTQYF.

The chain combines TRBV28 with TRBJ2-7; TRBD1 matches at 7 bases. Unmatched junction bases numbered 3, after V lost 4 bases and J lost 0 bases. The CDR3 totals 14 residues. Germline V gene data show CDR1 as MDHEN and CDR2 as SYDVKM. CDR3 in amino acids: CASSSGQPSYEQYF. The CDR3 DNA reads as TGTGCCAGCAGTTCGGGACAGCCCTCCTACGAGCAGTACTTC.

The chain joins TRBV28 to TRBJ1-2; D is unresolved. This CDR3 is 13 amino acids long. Trimming removed 1 base from V and 4 bases from J, with 7 bases in between. Germline V gene sequence: CDR1 MDHEN, CDR2 SYDVKM. The CDR3 loop reads CASSLSRSYGYTF. The CDR3 coding sequence is TGTGCCAGCAGTTTATCCCGGAGCTATGGCTACACCTTC.

The chain uses TRBV5-5 and TRBJ2-5, with TRBD2 identical over 8 bases. The V and J ends lost 5 bases and 6 bases, in that order; junction bases with no gene match: 9. This CDR3 spans 14 amino acids. Germline-derived CDR1 and CDR2 are SGHKS and YYEKEE (reference sequence). The CDR3 region has the DNA TGTGCCAGCAGAGGGGCTAGCGGGTTAAAGACCCAGTACTTC. It specifies CASRGASGLKTQYF.

The chain combines TRBV5-6 with TRBJ1-3; 8 nucleotides line up with TRBD1. This CDR3 has 14 amino acids. V gave up 4 bases and J gave up 4 bases; unmatched junction bases: 4. CDR1 and CDR2 from the germline V gene are SGHDT and YYEEEE. CDR3 DNA: TGTGCCAGCAGCGTCCGGGACAGGGGAAACACCATATATTTT. The encoded protein is CASSVRDRGNTIYF.

J is TRBJ2-7 and V is TRBV6-2 or TRBV6-3; TRBD2 matches 12 bases. Germline CDR1 MNHEY, CDR2 SVGEGT. V lost 5 bases and J lost 0; bases outside the gene matches: 11. There are 18 residues in the CDR3. The CDR3 sequence is CASSLYTELAGGSYEQYF. The CDR3 bases are TGTGCCAGCAGTCTATATACGGAACTAGCGGGAGGCTCCTACGAGCAGTACTTC.

The rearrangement uses TRBV28 and TRBJ2-3; D remains ambiguous. V lost 3 bases to trimming and J lost 6 bases, with 13 bases between them. Germline V gene lookup returns CDR1 MDHEN and CDR2 SYDVKM. CDR3 size: 14 residues. Here the CDR3 reads CASSLVTVRDTQYF. The CDR3 DNA is TGTGCCAGCAGTTTGGTTACTGTCCGGGATACGCAGTATTTT. The full variable domain, completed using reference TRBV28 and TRBJ2-3, is DVKVTQSSRYLVKRTGEKVFLECVQDMDHENMFWYRQDPGLGLRLIYFSYDVKMKEKGDIPEGYSVSREKKERFSLILESASTNQTSMYLCASSLVTVRDTQYFGPGTRLTVL.

The rearrangement joins TRBV6-5 to TRBJ1-2, with 7 positions matching TRBD1. The CDR3 runs to 15 residues. With 6 bases clipped from V and 2 bases from J, the junction kept 9 bases outside the gene matches. The germline CDR1 and CDR2 sequences are MNHEY and SVGAGI. Here the CDR3 reads CASRGTELKNYGYTF. In DNA form, the CDR3 reads TGTGCCAGCAGAGGGACAGAGCTCAAAAACTATGGCTACACCTTC.

The chain links TRBV3-1 (or the pseudogene TRBV3-2) to TRBJ1-4; D unresolved. The V gene lost 4 bases and the J gene lost 8 bases, with 20 bases spanning the gap. The CDR3 extends over 16 amino acids. Per the germline V gene, CDR1 is LGHDT and CDR2 is YNNKEL (reference sequence). For the CDR3, the DNA is TGTGCCAGCAGCCCCGTTCTGGGCAATCGGGGAGAAAAACTGTTTTTT. Protein: CASSPVLGNRGEKLFF.

Turning to this clone: A junction boundary mismatches the germline segment, possibly from a read error. V usage is TRBV6-6 and J usage is TRBJ1-4, with 7 bases that match TRBD1. The CDR3 is 17 residues long. CDR1 is MNHNY, CDR2 SVGAGI, per germline (reference sequence). The CDR3 is CASSPGRGPATNEKLFF. Here the CDR3 DNA reads TGTGCCAGCAGTCCCGGTAGGGGGCCAGCAACTAATGAAAAGCTGTTTTTT.